This entry lists 15 T cell receptor beta chains sequenced from one sample in a study of Graves' ophthalmopathy and Graves' hyperthyroidism. Transcripts of RNA were the source for amplifying TCR beta CDR3 regions. Amplification began with first-round RT-PCR using HTBI primers, then second-round multiplex PCR was performed. Using its own MiXCR run on the multiplex PCR reads, TCRdb lists one record per CDR3 protein. The table shows about 240,000 distinct CDR3 sequences, with around 45% occurring only once. Source material: peripheral blood. The receptor set was obtained from an adult man with Graves' ophthalmopathy.

This clonotype has a handful of counts. The gene calls are TRBV25-1 and TRBJ1-5, with D unresolved. The germline V gene encodes CDR1 MGHDK and CDR2 SYGVNS. Trimming took 1 base from V and 3 from J, leaving 10 bases between them. The CDR3 totals 15 residues. Here the CDR3 DNA reads TGTGCCAGCAGTGAATCGACGGGTCCCAATCAGCCCCAGCATTTT. Protein sequence: CASSESTGPNQPQHF. The complete variable domain, with remaining parts taken from reference TRBV25-1 and TRBJ1-5, reads EADIYQTPRYLVIGTGKKITLECSQTMGHDKMYWYQQDPGMELHLIHYSYGVNSTEKGDLSSESTVSRIRTEHFPLTLESARPSHTSQYLCASSESTGPNQPQHFGDGTRLSIL.

The rearrangement joins TRBV4-1 to TRBJ1-5, with TRBD1 matching 8 bases. Germline V CDR1 and CDR2: MGHRA, YSYEKL. Trimming cost V 4 bases and J 4 bases; bases outside gene matches: 12. This CDR3 has 17 amino acids. The CDR3 bases are TGCGCCAGCAGCCCAGTCGGTTGGACAGGGTCGAATCAGCCCCAGCATTTT. It yields the protein CASSPVGWTGSNQPQHF.

This clonotype was observed a handful of times. This rearrangement joins TRBV7-9 to TRBJ2-6; a possible D gene is TRBD1 (6 bases). V was shortened by 5 bases and J by 0 bases, with 14 bases between the two germline ends. This CDR3 has 17 amino acids. Germline CDR1 reads SEHNR; CDR2 reads FQNEAQ (reference sequence). The CDR3: CASSPRGTYSGANVLTF. DNA for the CDR3: TGTGCCAGCAGCCCAAGGGGGACCTACTCTGGGGCCAACGTCCTGACTTTC. Full variable domain (missing parts from reference TRBV7-9 and TRBJ2-6): DTGVSQNPRHKITKRGQNVTFRCDPISEHNRLYWYRQTLGQGPEFLTYFQNEAQLEKSRLLSDRFSAERPKGSFSTLEIQRTEQGDSAMYLCASSPRGTYSGANVLTFGAGSRLTVL.

The chain joins TRBV24-1 to TRBJ1-3, with 12 bases that match TRBD1. V was pared by 4 bases and J by 0 bases, with 12 bases of the junction left unmatched. Per the germline V gene, CDR1 is KGHDR and CDR2 is SFDVKD. The CDR3 is 20 residues long. The CDR3, as DNA: TGTGCCACCAGTGAGCCACGGGACAGGGGGCAGATAGGCTCTGGAAACACCATATATTTT. It is translated as CATSEPRDRGQIGSGNTIYF.

This clonotype was recorded a few times. V usage is TRBV5-5 and J usage is TRBJ2-5; 12 positions agree with TRBD1. This CDR3 has 15 residues. Trimming took 2 bases from V and 5 from J; bases not matched to a gene: 4. Germline CDR1 and CDR2: SGHKS and YYEKEE (reference sequence). The CDR3 DNA sequence: TGTGCCAGCAGCTTCGGGACAGGGGGCAAGGAGACCCAGTACTTC. It translates to CASSFGTGGKETQYF.

The rearrangement uses TRBV7-6 and TRBJ1-4; D gene ambiguous. This CDR3 region has 15 residues. The germline CDR1 and CDR2 sequences are SGHVS and FNYEAQ. Trimming removed 1 base from V and 0 bases from J, with 6 bases in between. The CDR3 loop is CASSLGGTTNEKLFF. In DNA, the CDR3 is TGTGCCAGCAGCTTAGGAGGGACAACTAATGAAAAACTGTTTTTT.

In the case of this clonotype: This could be a read error, since a much larger clone is one nucleotide away. The V gene is TRBV2, the J gene TRBJ1-5; D gene uncertain. The CDR3 loop spans 15 amino acids. The germline V gene encodes CDR1 SNHLY and CDR2 FYNNEI. Trimming removed 6 bases from V and 1 base from J, with 13 bases in between. The CDR3 region has the DNA TGTGCCAGCAGAAGCGGGCTTGAGAGCAATCAGCCCCAGCATTTT. It yields the protein CASRSGLESNQPQHF.

For this clonotype: The junction shows a germline mismatch at one end, possibly a read error. V gene TRBV9 combines with J gene TRBJ2-2; 11 bases are a match to TRBD2. This CDR3 contains 15 residues. CDR1 SGDLS and CDR2 YYNGEE come from the germline V gene. Written as DNA, the CDR3 is TGCGCCAGCAGCCAGACTAGCGGGAAGACCGGGGAGCTGTTTTTT. This translates into CASSQTSGKTGELFF.

The chain combines TRBV5-8 with TRBJ2-5; 10 positions match TRBD2. Germline loops: CDR1 SGHTS, CDR2 YDEGEE. Trimming removed 2 bases from V and 2 bases from J; junction bases left unmatched: 0. This CDR3 is 14 amino acids long. The CDR3 nucleotides are TGTGCCAGCAGCTTACTAGCGGGGCAAGAGACCCAGTACTTC. Its protein is CASSLLAGQETQYF.

In this sample, this clonotype turned up many times. The chain has TRBV2 and TRBJ1-2, with D perhaps matching TRBD1 (6 bases). The germline CDR1 and CDR2 sequences are SNHLY and FYNNEI. V was shortened by 7 bases and J by 3 bases, with 12 bases between the two germline ends. The length of the CDR3 is 13 residues. CDR3 sequence: CASIRGTDYGYTF. The CDR3 DNA follows: TGTGCCAGCATAAGGGGGACTGACTATGGCTACACCTTC.

CDR3 region: CASSQRGGNYGYTF. The CDR3 nucleotides read TGTGCCAGCAGCCAGAGGGGGGGGAACTATGGCTACACCTTC. The chain carries TRBV11-2 and TRBJ1-2; D is perhaps TRBD1 (6 bases). The germline CDR1 and CDR2 sequences are SGHAT and FQNNGV. The V and J ends lost 5 bases and 2 bases respectively, with 12 bases between them. This CDR3 is built from 14 residues.

The chain combines TRBV10-3 with TRBJ2-7, with 7 bases aligning to TRBD1. With V trimmed by 6 bases and J by 1 base, 12 bases remained unmatched. CDR3 length equals 16 residues. CDR1 and CDR2 from the germline V gene are ENHRY and SYGVKD. The CDR3 nucleotides are TGTGCCATCAGGAGACTTCCCGGGACAGAATCCTACGAGCAGTACTTC. Encoded protein: CAIRRLPGTESYEQYF.

This clonotype was counted between two and nine times. V usage is TRBV7-8 and J usage is TRBJ2-5, with a weak D call TRBD1 (5 bases). With 5 bases removed from V and 0 bases from J, the gap between germline ends came to 10 bases. The CDR3 length is 14 residues. The germline CDR1 and CDR2 sequences are SGHVS and FQNEAQ. This chain's CDR3 is CASSPQGYQETQYF. The CDR3 DNA is TGTGCCAGCAGCCCCCAGGGCTACCAAGAGACCCAGTACTTC.

CDR3 sequence: CASSLAGTSLQETQYF. The DNA for the CDR3 is TGTGCCAGCAGCTTGGCCGGGACTAGCCTCCAAGAGACCCAGTACTTC. V is TRBV5-5 and J is TRBJ2-5, with 9 positions matching TRBD2. The V and J ends lost 0 bases and 1 base, in that order; junction bases with no gene match: 4. The germline V gene has CDR1 SGHKS and CDR2 YYEKEE (reference sequence). CDR3 length: 16 amino acids. Variable domain in full (rest from reference TRBV5-5 and TRBJ2-5): DAGVTQSPTHLIKTRGQQVTLRCSPISGHKSVSWYQQVLGQGPQFIFQYYEKEERGRGNFPDRFSARQFPNYSSELNVNALLLGDSALYLCASSLAGTSLQETQYFGPGTRLLVL.

This rearrangement joins TRBV20-1 to TRBJ2-2, with 11 bases lining up with TRBD2. The CDR3 has 15 amino acids. Germline V gene lookup returns CDR1 DFQATT and CDR2 SNEGSKA (reference sequence). Germline trimming cut 3 bases from V and 4 bases from J; bases unmatched to any gene: 4. CDR3 region: CSARSLAGGTGELFF. CDR3 coding DNA: TGCAGTGCTAGGTCGCTAGCGGGAGGCACCGGGGAGCTGTTTTTT.